The T cell receptor (beta chain) described here comes from a study of patients and donors after allogeneic stem cell transplantation. Germline CDR1 SGHTA, CDR2 FQGNSA. The CDR3 has 14 residues. V dropped 2 bases and J dropped 7 bases, with 11 bases sitting between them. TCRdb processed the RT-PCR reads anew with MiXCR; each CDR3 protein has one entry. The table records 150,000 to 200,000 distinct CDR3 sequences, about 30% of them present only once. The chain employs TRBV7-2 and TRBJ1-4; possibly TRBD1 for D (5 bases). This clonotype was sampled from a human donor who was either an allogeneic HSCT recipient or a stem cell or donor lymphocyte infusion donor (not recorded which). It is not recorded whose cells these are; they may come from a transplant donor. Sample: blood, either unsorted or a sorted T cell fraction (not recorded which). The CDR3 bases are TGTGCCAGCAGCTTAATTTTTGGGGGTGAAAAACTGTTTTTT. Translation gives CASSLIFGGEKLFF.